This TCR beta chain was identified during a study of blood T cell repertoires in COVID-19. Original handling: Cell counts per sample came from amplifying reference gene primers. The table came from immunoSEQ multiplex PCR; TCRdb's copy has only in-frame clones and leaves some out. That table gives V, J and clone size, and the DNA gave D and trimming. Here the sample spans 150,000 to 200,000 clones, approximately 85% being singletons. In assigning cohorts, the study relied on participant-reported clinical history. The germline CDR1 and CDR2 sequences are SQVTM and ANQGSEA. The CDR3 length is 13 residues. V lost 4 bases to trimming and J lost 4 bases; unmatched junction nucleotides: 4.

Material: PBMCs or T cells enriched from blood (not recorded which). The V and J genes are TRBV29-1 and TRBJ1-5; TRBD1 aligns across 7 bases. The receptor comes from a woman aged 25 to 39 who had recovered from COVID-19. The DNA for the CDR3 is TGCAGCGTTGGGGACAGCCTAAATCAGCCCCAGCATTTT. The encoded protein is CSVGDSLNQPQHF.